Listed below are T cell receptor beta chains from one sample, sequenced in a study of shared clonotypes between healthy human individuals. Generated by immunoSEQ multiplex PCR, the TCRdb table keeps only in-frame clones and is missing some. The sample gives nearly 500,000 clones, around 78% of which show up once; 10% to 15% is in the top ten. Sample: PBMCs. The origin of the receptors is a woman between 35 and 50 years old in good health. Some clones in this sample may be carry-over from other donors' samples. Each CDR3 is given with its conserved first and last residue. A D gene is named only where the DNA matches it firmly. Rows may omit the clone size; those that give it use once, few, many or a size class.

D gene	clone size	V gene	J gene	CDR3 protein	CDR3 DNA
-	many	TRBV6-1	TRBJ1-5	CASRSGQGNQPQHF	TGTGCCAGCAGATCGGGACAAGGCAATCAGCCCCAGCATTTT
-	-	TRBV19	TRBJ1-1	CASVSGGLGFEAFF	TGTGCCAGCGTTTCGGGGGGATTGGGGTTTGAAGCTTTCTTT
TRBD2	-	TRBV27	TRBJ2-7	CASRGLAGEQYF	TGTGCCAGCAGGGGACTAGCGGGAGAGCAGTACTTC
TRBD1	-	TRBV19	TRBJ2-6	CASSPGGYGANVLTF	TGTGCCAGTAGTCCAGGGGGCTATGGGGCCAACGTCCTGACTTTC
-	-	TRBV5-1	TRBJ1-4	CASSLALGEKLFF	TGCGCCAGCAGCTTGGCCCTTGGTGAAAAACTGTTTTTT
-	-	TRBV30	TRBJ1-6	CAWGKAGNSPLHF	TGTGCCTGGGGGAAAGCAGGGAATTCACCCCTCCACTTT
-	-	TRBV5-1	TRBJ1-3	CASSLVTGDGNTIYF	TGCGCCAGCAGCTTGGTAACAGGCGATGGAAACACCATATATTTT
TRBD2	-	TRBV28	TRBJ2-7	CASSGLAEIYEQYF	TGTGCCAGCAGCGGACTAGCGGAGATCTACGAGCAGTACTTC
TRBD1	-	TRBV5-1	TRBJ2-7	CASSPGTGWGEQYF	TGCGCCAGCAGCCCCGGGACAGGGTGGGGCGAGCAGTACTTC
-	-	TRBV25-1	TRBJ2-5	CASREWTKETQYF	TGTGCCAGCAGAGAATGGACAAAAGAGACCCAGTACTTC
-	-	TRBV5-4	TRBJ1-2	CASSIRDGYTF	TGTGCCAGCAGCATCAGGGATGGCTACACCTTC
TRBD1	-	TRBV18	TRBJ2-7	CASSPQGARYEQYF	TGTGCCAGCTCACCGCAGGGGGCGCGGTACGAGCAGTACTTC
TRBD1	-	TRBV19	TRBJ2-3	CASSATGAGTDTQYF	TGTGCCAGTAGTGCCACAGGGGCGGGCACAGATACGCAGTATTTT
-	-	TRBV29-1	TRBJ2-2	CSVERENTGELFF	TGCAGCGTCGAGAGGGAGAACACCGGGGAGCTGTTTTTT
-	-	TRBV19	TRBJ2-1	CASSTPGTPYNEQFF	TGTGCCAGTAGTACCCCCGGGACTCCCTACAATGAGCAGTTCTTC
-	few	TRBV5-1	TRBJ2-5	CASSLAFETQYF	TGCGCCAGCAGCTTGGCTTTTGAGACCCAGTACTTC
-	few	TRBV7-8	TRBJ2-7	CASSLAQVGGEQYF	TGTGCCAGCAGCTTAGCTCAGGTGGGGGGCGAGCAGTACTTC
-	-	TRBV2	TRBJ2-7	CASTVGGEQYF	TGTGCCAGCACCGTGGGGGGTGAGCAGTACTTC
TRBD2	many	TRBV5-1	TRBJ2-7	CASSSLAGGPGYEQYF	TGCGCCAGCAGCTCGCTAGCGGGAGGGCCGGGTTACGAGCAGTACTTC
-	-	TRBV4-2	TRBJ2-1	CASSQTGGGSRNEQFF	TGTGCCAGCAGCCAGACGGGGGGCGGGAGTCGCAATGAGCAGTTCTTC
-	few	TRBV19	TRBJ1-4	CASSMGRINEKLFF	TGTGCCAGTAGTATGGGACGGATTAATGAAAAACTGTTTTTT
-	-	TRBV28	TRBJ1-2	CASSLSRAGYTF	TGTGCCAGCAGTTTATCGAGGGCCGGCTACACCTTC
TRBD2	-	TRBV7-2	TRBJ2-2	CASWPSGRVAGELFF	TGTGCCAGCTGGCCTAGCGGGAGGGTGGCCGGGGAGCTGTTTTTT
-	-	TRBV9	TRBJ1-2	CASSTYDRPPVASYGYTF	TGTGCCAGCAGCACGTATGACCGCCCTCCGGTCGCCAGCTATGGCTACACCTTC
-	once	TRBV15	TRBJ1-4	CATSRDQQVTNEKLFF	TGTGCCACCAGCAGAGATCAGCAGGTCACGAATGAAAAACTGTTTTTT
TRBD2	-	TRBV6-5	TRBJ2-2	CASRTETSNTGELFF	TGTGCCAGCAGGACAGAGACTAGCAACACCGGGGAGCTGTTTTTT
-	-	TRBV5-4	TRBJ2-3	CASSSVISRDTQYF	TGTGCCAGCAGCTCAGTAATTTCCCGAGATACGCAGTATTTT
-	-	TRBV11-2	TRBJ2-1	CASSSSSTREFF	TGTGCCAGCAGCTCGTCGAGCACACGGGAGTTCTTC
TRBD2	-	TRBV30	TRBJ2-7	CAGRAGPYEQYF	TGTGCCGGACGAGCGGGACCCTACGAGCAGTACTTC
-	-	TRBV28	TRBJ2-3	CASSLATDTQYF	TGTGCCAGCAGTTTGGCCACAGATACGCAGTATTTT
-	-	TRBV7-2	TRBJ2-2	CASSFRAGELFF	TGTGCCAGCAGCTTCCGGGCTGGGGAGCTGTTTTTT
-	few	TRBV4-1	TRBJ2-5	CASSQREGGSWTQYF	TGCGCCAGCAGCCAAAGGGAGGGGGGCTCGTGGACCCAGTACTTC
TRBD1	once	TRBV9	TRBJ1-5	CASSVAGQGNQPQHF	TGTGCCAGCAGCGTAGCGGGACAGGGCAATCAGCCCCAGCATTTT
-	few	TRBV5-6	TRBJ2-4	CASSSLATAKNIQYF	TGTGCCAGCAGCTCCCTAGCGACAGCCAAAAACATTCAGTACTTC
-	many	TRBV10-3	TRBJ1-1	CAISESIQGGTEAFF	TGTGCCATCAGTGAGTCAATACAGGGAGGGACTGAAGCTTTCTTT
TRBD2	-	TRBV19	TRBJ2-7	CASSDGTSVPYEQYF	TGTGCCAGCAGTGACGGGACTAGCGTTCCCTACGAGCAGTACTTC
-	-	TRBV7-8	TRBJ1-2	CASSPRTVPGYTF	TGTGCCAGCAGCCCCCGGACAGTTCCTGGCTACACCTTC
-	-	TRBV4-1	TRBJ2-7	CASSHLEAGPYEQYF	TGCGCCAGCAGCCACTTGGAGGCGGGGCCCTACGAGCAGTACTTC
-	-	TRBV4-1	TRBJ2-2	CASSPHKAAGGELFF	TGCGCCAGCAGCCCCCACAAAGCTGCGGGCGGGGAGCTGTTTTTT
TRBD1	few	TRBV6-1	TRBJ2-3	CASGSGTGLTDTQYF	TGTGCCAGCGGATCCGGGACAGGACTCACAGATACGCAGTATTTT
-	-	TRBV11-2	TRBJ2-1	CASSHRTDSYNEQFF	TGTGCCAGCAGCCATCGGACTGACTCCTACAATGAGCAGTTCTTC
-	-	TRBV29-1	TRBJ1-1	CSVELPPGMNTEAFF	TGCAGCGTTGAATTGCCCCCGGGAATGAACACTGAAGCTTTCTTT
-	-	TRBV4-1	TRBJ2-1	CASNLLGASNEQFF	TGCGCCAGCAATCTACTAGGGGCGAGCAATGAGCAGTTCTTC
-	-	TRBV5-4	TRBJ1-2	CASSQKGHGYTF	TGTGCCAGCAGCCAAAAAGGGCATGGCTACACCTTC
-	once	TRBV7-9	TRBJ2-1	CASSPPPGEGYNEQFF	TGTGCCAGCAGCCCCCCGCCAGGGGAAGGATACAATGAGCAGTTCTTC
-	-	TRBV6-5	TRBJ2-5	CASTMDGQETQYF	TGTGCCAGCACCATGGACGGGCAAGAGACCCAGTACTTC
TRBD1	-	TRBV10-2	TRBJ2-7	CATGTGNSEQYF	TGCGCCACTGGGACAGGGAACTCTGAGCAGTACTTC